The clone carrying this TCR beta chain was detected a few times. Some clones are missing from TCRdb's copy, which holds only in-frame ones; the method was immunoSEQ multiplex PCR. The table has 100,000 to 150,000 clones, about 70% seen once; the top ten hold less than 6.5%. The entry originates in a study of blood T cell repertoires in COVID-19. CDR3 length: 13 amino acids. The V gene end was trimmed by 6 bases and the J gene end by 6 bases; junction bases not matched to a gene: 6. Germline-derived CDR1 and CDR2 are MNHNY and SVGAGI (reference sequence). The gene calls are TRBV6-6 and TRBJ1-2; TRBD1 matches 8 bases. The specimen was peripheral blood. The sequence derives from a man in his fifties or sixties with acute or convalescent COVID-19. CDR3 nucleotide sequence: TGTGCCAGCAGATATGGGACAGGAGATGGCTACACCTTC. This sequence encodes CASRYGTGDGYTF.